This TCR beta chain originates from a study of blood T cell repertoires in COVID-19. Across the whole study: Sources were T cells, B-cell-depleted T cells, or PBMCs; the material itself was cDNA or gDNA.

With respect to this clone: Other DNA sequences of this sample code for an identical CDR3.

Original handling: Using reference gene primer amplification, nucleated cell counts were estimated. Repertoires were generated with immunoSEQ multiplex PCR, while TCRdb's copy carries only in-frame clones and drops some. V and J calls and clone size are given by that table; D and trimming were obtained from the DNA. The repertoire holds more than 300,000 clones, with more than 70% as singletons. Germline V gene data show CDR1 as SGHKS and CDR2 as YYEKEE (reference sequence). V was pared by 3 bases and J by 4 bases, with 11 bases between. The CDR3 is 14 residues long. This receptor was identified in a woman between 50 and 59 years old with acute or convalescent COVID-19. This sequence joins TRBV5-5 and TRBJ2-1, with TRBD2 as a possible D gene (6 bases). Sequencing used peripheral blood. The CDR3 spells CASSSGGVYNEQFF. The CDR3 bases are TGTGCCAGCAGCTCCGGCGGGGTTTACAATGAGCAGTTCTTC.